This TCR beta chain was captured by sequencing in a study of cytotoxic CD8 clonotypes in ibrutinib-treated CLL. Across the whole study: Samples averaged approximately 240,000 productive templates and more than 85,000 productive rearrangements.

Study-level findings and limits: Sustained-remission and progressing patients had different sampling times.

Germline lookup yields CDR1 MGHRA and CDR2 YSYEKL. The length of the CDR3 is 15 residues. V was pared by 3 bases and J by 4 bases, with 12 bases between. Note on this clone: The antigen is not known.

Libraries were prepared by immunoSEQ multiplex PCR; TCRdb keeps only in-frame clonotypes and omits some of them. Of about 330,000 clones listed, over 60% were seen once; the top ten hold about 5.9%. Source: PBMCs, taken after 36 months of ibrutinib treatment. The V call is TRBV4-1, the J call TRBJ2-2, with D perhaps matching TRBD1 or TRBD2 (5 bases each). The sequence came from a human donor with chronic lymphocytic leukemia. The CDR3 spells CASSQFGGVTGELFF. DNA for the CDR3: TGCGCCAGCAGCCAGTTTGGGGGAGTCACCGGGGAGCTGTTTTTT.